The 10 T cell receptor beta chains listed next were all sequenced from one sample in a study of blood T cell repertoires in acute mononucleosis. Whole-study results and caveats: GLC-BM-specific selection apparently combined TCR alpha and beta motifs.

Assay used: immunoSEQ multiplex PCR; TCRdb lists only in-frame clones, some missing. This sample has about 2,500 clones; 20% to 25% occur once, and the top ten carry around 47%. The time point denotes: convalescence about 6 months (5-8 months) after acute presentation (visit 7). This material consisted of EBV GLC epitope tetramer+ CD8+ T cells sorted from PBMCs, taken during convalescence from infectious mononucleosis. The subset here: CD8 T cells binding tetramer with EBV BMLF1 280-288 peptide (GLC-BM). The receptors were gathered from a woman between 18 and 29 years old with infectious mononucleosis caused by EBV.

This clone appeared a few times. The chain employs TRBV2 and TRBJ2-7; no clear D. Trimming pared 8 bases from V and 1 base from J, leaving 6 bases between. This CDR3 contains 11 residues. CDR1 SNHLY and CDR2 FYNNEI come from the germline V gene. CDR3 coding DNA: TGTGCCAGCTCACTTTCCTACGAGCAGTACTTC. It codes for CASSLSYEQYF.

V is TRBV27 and J is TRBJ1-2; 8 bases are a match to TRBD1. V trimming: 2 bases; J trimming: 8 bases; junction bases outside the gene matches: 7. There are 14 residues in the CDR3. The germline V gene has CDR1 MNHEY and CDR2 SMNVEV (reference sequence). In nucleotides, the CDR3 is TGTGCCAGCAGTTTAACCGGGACAGGAAACGGCTACACCTTC. It specifies CASSLTGTGNGYTF.

This clone was counted ten times or more. One base separates it from a far larger clone, so it is likely a read error. This specimen includes other DNA sequences encoding the same CDR3. The chain combines TRBV27 with TRBJ2-7; TRBD2 is a possible D gene (6 bases). The CDR3 runs 15 residues. CDR1 is MNHEY and CDR2 is SMNVEV in the germline V gene (reference sequence). The V gene lost 6 bases and the J gene lost 9 bases, with 24 bases spanning the gap. CDR3 protein: CASSSLGGGWRGQYF. The CDR3 region has the DNA TGTGCCAGCAGCTCCCTCGGGGGTGGGTGGCGGGGGCAGTACTTC.

At least ten counts were recorded for this clone. V usage is TRBV7-9 and J usage is TRBJ2-2; a possible D gene is TRBD1 (5 bases). CDR1 SEHNR and CDR2 FQNEAQ come from the germline V gene (reference sequence). This CDR3 comprises 15 residues. V lost 6 bases, J lost 6 bases, and 17 bases lay in between. The CDR3 reads CASSEGRVAPGELFF. In DNA, the CDR3 is TGTGCCAGCAGTGAAGGCAGGGTAGCCCCCGGGGAGCTGTTTTTT.

This clone was counted at least ten times. V usage is TRBV28 and J usage is TRBJ2-7, with D perhaps TRBD2 (7 bases). This CDR3 has 15 residues. Trimming pared 4 bases from V and 9 bases from J, leaving 22 bases between. The germline CDR1 and CDR2 sequences are MDHEN and SYDVKM. The chain's CDR3 is CASSSLRGGWRGQYF. Written as DNA, the CDR3 is TGTGCCAGCAGTTCCCTCAGGGGAGGGTGGCGGGGGCAGTACTTC.

This clone appeared many times. The chain couples TRBV11-2 to TRBJ2-3, with 9 bases lining up with TRBD2. Trimming at V came to 6 bases and at J to 4 bases, leaving 8 bases not matched to a gene. This CDR3 has 15 residues. Germline CDR1 SGHAT, CDR2 FQNNGV. CDR3 protein: CASSNSGRGSDTQYF. CDR3 sequence (DNA): TGTGCCAGCAGTAATAGCGGGAGAGGCTCAGATACGCAGTATTTT.

Turning to this clone: The DNA is omitted, as the CDR3 cannot be located on it reliably, and the CDR3 follows TCRdb's listing. The chain joins TRBV27 to TRBJ2-2; the D call of TRBD2 is as the table states it, not checked on the DNA. Germline lookup yields CDR1 MNHEY and CDR2 SMNVEV (reference sequence). Termini included, the CDR3 measures 19 amino acids. The CDR3 loop is CASSIIAGGAWEHRGAVFF.

This chain joins TRBV11-3 and TRBJ1-1; 9 bases line up with TRBD1. CDR1 SGHNT and CDR2 YENEEA come from the germline V gene. Trimming took 8 bases from V and 7 from J; bases not matched to a gene: 11. The CDR3 is 14 amino acids. CDR3 residues: CASEPGQGEIEAFF. CDR3 nucleotides: TGTGCCAGCGAGCCGGGACAGGGTGAAATTGAAGCTTTCTTT.

This clone was observed a few times. This likely reflects a read error, since a far larger clone is one base away. V usage is TRBV25-1 and J usage is TRBJ2-1, with no clear D. CDR1 and CDR2 (germline): MGHDK, SYGVNS. The CDR3 runs to 12 residues. For the CDR3, the DNA is TGTGCCAGCAGTGGCAGCCTCGATGAGCTGTTCTTC. Residues: CASSGSLDELFF.

This clone appeared a few times. Given the absence of the conserved phenylalanine or tryptophan at the CDR3 end, a read error is likely. It is unclear where the CDR3 begins or ends on the DNA, so no DNA is shown, and the CDR3 is as TCRdb lists it. The V call is TRBV7-9, the J call TRBJ1-5; TRBD1, as called in the table, went unchecked against the DNA. The CDR3 has 14 residues if both end residues are counted. CDR1 and CDR2 (germline): SEHNR, FQNEAQ (reference sequence). The CDR3 protein is CASSKRTGGGSPSI.